The 16 T cell receptor beta chains reported below all come from one sample, sequenced in a study of shared clonotypes between healthy human individuals. Generated by immunoSEQ multiplex PCR, the TCRdb table keeps only in-frame clones and is missing some. This table has a few million clones, just under 95% appearing once. The naive CD8 subset, CD45RO-negative cells positively selected for CCR7, excluded terminally differentiated effector memory CD45RA+ cells. The sample comprised naive CD8+ T cells from PBMCs. These receptors were collected from a man between 18 and 29 years old in good health. Some clones in this sample may be carry-over from other donors' samples.

The chain uses TRBV9 and TRBJ2-5; TRBD1 is a possible D gene (5 bases). The CDR3 length is 14 residues. CDR1 and CDR2 (germline): SGDLS, YYNGEE. V dropped 4 bases and J dropped 0 bases, with 10 bases sitting between them. CDR3 coding DNA: TGTGCCAGCAGCCCCCGGACATACCAAGAGACCCAGTACTTC. It specifies CASSPRTYQETQYF.

This clone showed up just once. V is TRBV5-6 and J is TRBJ1-2; TRBD1 is a possible D gene (5 bases). Germline CDR1 reads SGHDT; CDR2 reads YYEEEE. V lost 3 bases and J 4 bases, leaving 13 bases between the germline ends. This CDR3 region has 14 residues. CDR3 nucleotide sequence: TGTGCCAGCAGCTATTACAGGACTAGCTATGGCTACACCTTC. Protein sequence: CASSYYRTSYGYTF. Full variable domain (rest looked up from reference TRBV5-6 and TRBJ1-2): DAGVTQSPTHLIKTRGQQVTLRCSPKSGHDTVSWYQQALGQGPQFIFQYYEEEERQRGNFPDRFSGHQFPNYSSELNVNALLLGDSALYLCASSYYRTSYGYTFGSGTRLTVV.

The chain combines TRBV19 with TRBJ2-3; 12 bases map to TRBD1. The CDR3 loop spans 16 amino acids. V lost 3 bases, J lost 4 bases, and 5 bases stayed unmatched. Per germline, CDR1 LNHDA and CDR2 SQIVND (reference sequence). This chain's CDR3 is CASSMGTGGRADTQYF. The CDR3 coding sequence is TGTGCCAGTAGTATGGGGACAGGGGGCCGGGCAGATACGCAGTATTTT.

This sequence joins TRBV5-1 and TRBJ1-1; 8 positions agree with TRBD1. Germline CDR1 is SGHRS and CDR2 is YFSETQ. This CDR3 has 19 amino acids. The V segment lost 0 bases and the J segment 0 bases; nucleotides outside the gene matches: 13. This chain's CDR3 is CASSLGGDRRYHMNTEAFF. The CDR3 nucleotides read TGCGCCAGCAGCTTGGGTGGGGACAGGCGGTACCACATGAACACTGAAGCTTTCTTT.

CDR3 loop: CASSAGPLPTAGANVLTF. The CDR3, as DNA: TGTGCCAGCAGTGCAGGGCCCCTCCCTACGGCTGGGGCCAACGTCCTGACTTTC. V gene TRBV6-1 combines with J gene TRBJ2-6, with D perhaps TRBD1 (5 bases). Germline CDR1 MNHNS, CDR2 SASEGT. There are 18 residues in the CDR3. V was shortened by 4 bases and J by 2 bases, with 18 bases between the two germline ends.

The rearrangement joins TRBV5-4 to TRBJ2-7; D uncertain. Germline-derived CDR1 and CDR2 are SGHNT and YYREEE (reference sequence). Deletions cut 0 bases from V and 4 bases from J, with 11 bases between. CDR3 length: 14 amino acids. The CDR3 region is CASSLGVVDYEQYF. The CDR3 bases are TGTGCCAGCAGCTTGGGGGTGGTAGATTACGAGCAGTACTTC.

This clone has a single count. V gene TRBV5-6 combines with J gene TRBJ2-7, with D possibly being TRBD2 (6 bases). This CDR3 is 13 amino acids long. From germline, CDR1 is SGHDT and CDR2 YYEEEE. Trimming pared 0 bases from V and 3 bases from J, leaving 7 bases between. The CDR3 loop reads CASSLGGIYEQYF. For the CDR3, the DNA is TGTGCCAGCAGCTTGGGCGGGATCTACGAGCAGTACTTC.

The chain is built from TRBV11-3 and TRBJ2-3, with D tentatively TRBD2 (6 bases). Germline CDR1 is SGHNT and CDR2 is YENEEA. The CDR3 runs to 14 residues. The ends were cut back, 4 bases at V and 4 bases at J, with 12 bases in the middle. The CDR3, as DNA: TGTGCCAGCAGCTCTTCGGGAGTGGCAGATACGCAGTATTTT. Protein sequence: CASSSSGVADTQYF. The variable domain in full, completed from reference TRBV11-3 and TRBJ2-3, reads EAGVVQSPRYKIIEKKQPVAFWCNPISGHNTLYWYLQNLGQGPELLIRYENEEAVDDSQLPKDRFSAERLKGVDSTLKIQPAELGDSAVYLCASSSSGVADTQYFGPGTRLTVL.

The rearrangement uses TRBV25-1 and TRBJ1-2; maybe TRBD1 (6 bases). The germline V gene has CDR1 MGHDK and CDR2 SYGVNS. The CDR3 has 11 residues. The ends were cut back, 6 bases at V and 8 bases at J, with 10 bases in the middle. The CDR3 sequence is CASRGAGGYTF. The DNA for the CDR3 is TGTGCCAGCAGGGGGGCGGGAGGCTACACCTTC.

With respect to this clone: At the DNA level, this CDR3 is encoded by other sequences in the same sample as well. The gene calls are TRBV6-5 and TRBJ1-1; no clear D. The germline V gene has CDR1 MNHEY and CDR2 SVGAGI. V shed 0 bases and J shed 3 bases, with 5 bases lying between them. The CDR3 runs 13 residues. CDR3 loop: CASSYSRDTEAFF. The CDR3 coding sequence is TGTGCCAGCAGTTACTCGAGGGACACTGAAGCTTTCTTT.

A few counts support this clone. The rearrangement links TRBV28 to TRBJ2-7; D call uncertain. Germline-derived CDR1 and CDR2 are MDHEN and SYDVKM. Trimming pared 3 bases from V and 3 bases from J, leaving 9 bases between. This CDR3 contains 13 residues. CDR3 region: CASSLSSLYEQYF. CDR3 coding DNA: TGTGCCAGCAGTTTGTCCAGTCTCTACGAGCAGTACTTC.

Note on this clone: The same CDR3 can be traced to other DNA sequences in this sample. The gene calls are TRBV5-1 and TRBJ2-1; 10 nucleotides match TRBD2. J was trimmed by 7 bases and V by 3 bases; bases with no gene match: 7. The CDR3 loop spans 15 amino acids. The germline V gene encodes CDR1 SGHRS and CDR2 YFSETQ. CDR3 protein: CASSSIAGGSNEQFF. As DNA, the CDR3 is TGCGCCAGCAGCTCCATAGCGGGAGGCTCGAATGAGCAGTTCTTC.

The chain uses TRBV6-5 and TRBJ2-5; 9 bases are a match to TRBD1. The junction had 11 bases not matched to a gene; V was cut back by 4 bases and J by 5 bases. Looked up from germline, CDR1 is MNHEY and CDR2 is SVGAGI. The CDR3 is made up of 16 amino acids. CDR3 residues: CASSSLPGQGWETQYF. The CDR3 DNA follows: TGTGCCAGCAGTTCCCTCCCGGGACAGGGTTGGGAGACCCAGTACTTC.

This clone was found once. J is TRBJ2-1 and V is TRBV7-3; 7 bases map to TRBD1. V lost 3 bases to trimming and J lost 3 bases; unmatched junction nucleotides: 5. There are 15 residues in the CDR3. Germline CDR1 SGHTA, CDR2 FQGTGA. Here the CDR3 DNA reads TGTGCCAGCAGCTTGACAGGGAACAACTACAATGAGCAGTTCTTC. Protein: CASSLTGNNYNEQFF. The full variable domain, its missing parts supplied by reference TRBV7-3 and TRBJ2-1, is GAGVSQTPSNKVTEKGKYVELRCDPISGHTALYWYRQSLGQGPEFLIYFQGTGAADDSGLPNDRFFAVRPEGSVSTLKIQRTERGDSAVYLCASSLTGNNYNEQFFGPGTRLTVL.

This clone came up once. This chain links TRBV27 with TRBJ2-1; D is perhaps TRBD1 (6 bases). Trimming stripped 6 bases from V and 6 bases from J, with 9 bases between. The germline CDR1 and CDR2 sequences are MNHEY and SMNVEV (reference sequence). The CDR3 totals 12 residues. This CDR3 is CASRGAPNEQFF. CDR3 nucleotide sequence: TGTGCCAGCAGGGGGGCACCCAATGAGCAGTTCTTC.

This chain connects TRBV11-2 to TRBJ1-1; 10 bases line up with TRBD1. The germline V gene encodes CDR1 SGHAT and CDR2 FQNNGV. The CDR3 is 15 amino acids. V dropped 3 bases and J dropped 4; count of bases not matched to a gene: 5. The CDR3 reads CASSFPRTGGTEAFF. Here the CDR3 DNA reads TGTGCCAGCAGCTTCCCCCGGACAGGGGGCACTGAAGCTTTCTTT.